A selection of T cell receptor beta chains follows, all from one sample in a study of response to subunit inactivated influenza vaccine. TCRdb itself ran the RT-PCR reads through MiXCR, one entry per CDR3 protein. The sample lists over 300,000 distinct CDR3 sequences, 21% seen once, with 10% in the top ten. The source material was PBMCs from blood, sampled about 19 months after vaccination. The source is a man aged 45-69 years who received an inactivated influenza vaccine. The CDR3 runs from the conserved cysteine through the conserved F or W. A D gene is named only where the DNA matches it firmly. Not every row has a clone size; where given, it reads once, few, many or a size class.

TRBV3-1,TRBJ2-5,-,few,TGTGCCAGCAGCCAAGGTATAGCGGCCGGAGAGACCCAGTACTTC,CASSQGIAAGETQYF
TRBV12-3/TRBV12-4,TRBJ1-4,-,many,TGTGCCAGCAGGCGGGACACCCGAACTAATGAAAAACTGTTTTTT,CASRRDTRTNEKLFF
TRBV29-1,TRBJ1-2,-,few,TGCAGCGTTGTTGGGGGCCCTCGGGGCTACACCTTC,CSVVGGPRGYTF
TRBV11-1,TRBJ1-1,-,many,TGTGCCAGCAGCTTAGGAAGGGTTTTTCCCCCATCTCCCCCAACTGAAGCTTTCTTT,CASSLGRVFPPSPPTEAFF
TRBV7-9,TRBJ2-1,TRBD1,few,TGTGCCAGCAGCCCTAAGGGGGCGCGTTACAATGAGCAGTTCTTC,CASSPKGARYNEQFF
TRBV5-1,TRBJ1-4,TRBD1,-,TGCGCCAGCAGGGGACGACAGGGAGGTGATGAAAAACTGTTTTTT,CASRGRQGGDEKLFF
TRBV7-2,TRBJ1-2,-,-,TGTGCCAGCAGCCAAACCGGGATTAGCTATGGCTACACCTTC,CASSQTGISYGYTF
TRBV18,TRBJ2-7,-,once,TGTGCCAGCTCACGGGGCTCCTCGGGCGAGCAGTACTTC,CASSRGSSGEQYF
TRBV5-6,TRBJ2-3,TRBD2,-,TGTGCCAGCAGCTGGGGAGCGGGGGGGCCTACAGATACGCAGTATTTT,CASSWGAGGPTDTQYF
TRBV2,TRBJ2-1,-,-,TGTGCCAGCAGTGAAGAGTGGGAACATCCCGGCGGGGAGCAGTTCTTC,CASSEEWEHPGGEQFF
TRBV11-1,TRBJ2-2,-,-,TGTGCCAGCAGCTCCCGTAGGTGGGAGGTAGGAGGAGGCGGGGAGCTGTTTTTT,CASSSRRWEVGGGGELFF
TRBV28,TRBJ1-2,TRBD1,few,TGTGCCAGCAGTCCAGACAGGGTCGTTTACTATGGCTACACCTTC,CASSPDRVVYYGYTF
TRBV4-2,TRBJ2-1,-,many,TGTGCCAGCAGCAGATTGGAGCCGAAGAGCTCCTACAATGAGCAGTTCTTC,CASSRLEPKSSYNEQFF
TRBV28,TRBJ1-2,-,many,TGTGCCAGCAGTTTATATGAGGCCCGCCGCAATGGCTACACCTTC,CASSLYEARRNGYTF
TRBV7-6,TRBJ2-3,TRBD2,many,TGTGCCAGCAGCTCAGCGGGAGGGATCACTCGCACAGATACGCAGTATTTT,CASSSAGGITRTDTQYF
TRBV10-3,TRBJ1-2,-,few,TGTGCCATCAGTGATTATGAGGCTAACTATGGCTACACCTTC,CAISDYEANYGYTF
TRBV12-3/TRBV12-4,TRBJ1-1,-,-,TGTGCCAGCAGCCACGTCAGGAACACTGAAGCTTTCTTT,CASSHVRNTEAFF
TRBV7-2,TRBJ1-4,-,few,TGTGCCAGCAGCTTTTCAGGCGCAACTAATGAAAAACTGTTTTTT,CASSFSGATNEKLFF
TRBV12-3/TRBV12-4,TRBJ2-2,-,-,TGTGCCAGCAGTTTCACGGGGATCGGGGAGCTGTTTTTT,CASSFTGIGELFF
TRBV11-3,TRBJ2-2,-,-,TGTGCCAGCAGCTTAGAGAGGGACACCGGGGAGCTGTTTTTT,CASSLERDTGELFF
TRBV7-9,TRBJ2-4,-,few,TGTGCCAGCAGCTTAGACTGGGAAGCCAAAAACATTCAGTACTTC,CASSLDWEAKNIQYF
TRBV3-1,TRBJ2-5,-,-,TGTGCCAGCGCACCACGAGGAGAGACCCAGTACTTC,CASAPRGETQYF
TRBV20-1,TRBJ2-5,TRBD2,-,TGCAGTGCTAGAGTTAGCGGGAGGGAAGAGACCCAGTACTTC,CSARVSGREETQYF
TRBV5-1,TRBJ1-5,TRBD1,-,TGCGCCAGCAGCGAGGGGACAGGGTTCGATCAGCCCCAGCATTTT,CASSEGTGFDQPQHF
TRBV5-8,TRBJ2-1,-,few,TGTGCCAGCACCCGAGAAGGGTTATACAATGAGCAGTTCTTC,CASTREGLYNEQFF
TRBV7-9,TRBJ2-2,TRBD1,-,TGTGCCAGCAGCCTGGACAGGGTTTACACCGGGGAGCTGTTTTTT,CASSLDRVYTGELFF
TRBV20-1,TRBJ1-2,TRBD1,many,TGCAGTGCTAGCCGGGACAGCGACTATGGCTACACCTTC,CSASRDSDYGYTF
TRBV4-2,TRBJ1-6,-,few,TGTGCCAGCAGCCAAGTCCCCGGAAGGGATTCACCCCTCCACTTT,CASSQVPGRDSPLHF
TRBV7-2,TRBJ1-1,-,many,TGTGCCAGCAGCTTAGCGGTGAAGGCTGAAGCTTTCTTT,CASSLAVKAEAFF
TRBV20-1,TRBJ2-2,-,-,TGCAGTGCTAGAGATCTGGCAGGGCGGTTCGGGGAGCTGTTTTTT,CSARDLAGRFGELFF
TRBV5-1,TRBJ1-4,TRBD1,-,TGCGCCAGCAGCCAAGACAGGGCGGACGAAAAACTGTTTTTT,CASSQDRADEKLFF
TRBV4-3,TRBJ1-1,-,many,TGCGCCAGCAGCCAAGATTCCGCAGGCTACACTGAAGCTTTCTTT,CASSQDSAGYTEAFF
TRBV6-2/TRBV6-3,TRBJ2-1,TRBD2,-,TGTGCCAGCAGTTCAAATAGCGGGAGGGCCTTCTACAATGAGCAGTTCTTC,CASSSNSGRAFYNEQFF
TRBV9,TRBJ2-3,-,few,TGTGCCAGCCGGACGGCGGTTGAAGATACGCAGTATTTT,CASRTAVEDTQYF
TRBV5-6,TRBJ1-1,-,many,TGTGCCAGCAGTTTCGGGACGGGCACTGAAGCTTTCTTT,CASSFGTGTEAFF
TRBV25-1,TRBJ1-6,-,few,TGTGCCAGCAGTGGACAGCTTAATTCACCCCTCCACTTT,CASSGQLNSPLHF
TRBV4-2,TRBJ1-3,TRBD1,few,TGTGCCAGCAGCCTTAAGACAGGGGGCGCCGGAAACACCATATATTTT,CASSLKTGGAGNTIYF
TRBV6-2/TRBV6-3,TRBJ2-5,TRBD2,-,TGTGCCAGCAGTTACTCGGCGGGGGACCAAGAGACCCAGTACTTC,CASSYSAGDQETQYF
TRBV7-9,TRBJ1-5,-,few,TGTGCCAGCGGCCTAGGTAGCAATCAGCCCCAGCATTTT,CASGLGSNQPQHF
TRBV10-2,TRBJ2-1,TRBD1,few,TGCGCCAGCCAGCCGACTCGGACAGGGTGGGGTAAGCAGTTCTTC,CASQPTRTGWGKQFF
TRBV23-1,TRBJ2-7,-,few,TGCGCCAGCAGTCAATCGGGGCAGGTCTCCTACGAGCAGTACTTC,CASSQSGQVSYEQYF
TRBV12-3/TRBV12-4,TRBJ2-1,-,few,TGTGCCAGCAGTTTATCTTGGAACAATGAGCAGTTCTTC,CASSLSWNNEQFF
TRBV5-1,TRBJ2-7,-,many,TGCGCCAGCAGCTTGGATGGGGGACTCGAGCAGTACTTC,CASSLDGGLEQYF
TRBV19,TRBJ1-6,-,many,TGTGCCAGTAGGCCTCCAAATTCACCCCTCCACTTT,CASRPPNSPLHF
TRBV7-2,TRBJ2-1,-,-,TGTGCCAGCAGCACCGCGGGGCCGCCTTACAATGAGCAGTTCTTC,CASSTAGPPYNEQFF
TRBV15,TRBJ2-3,-,many,TGTGCCACCAGCAGGGGGGAAACAGCCACAGATACGCAGTATTTT,CATSRGETATDTQYF
TRBV3-1,TRBJ2-1,TRBD2,-,TGTGCCAGCAGCCACCGCAGCGGGGGCGCCCCCTACAATGAGCAGTTCTTC,CASSHRSGGAPYNEQFF
TRBV7-2,TRBJ2-5,TRBD1,-,TGTGCCAGCAGCCGACAGGGGAAAGAGACCCAGTACTTC,CASSRQGKETQYF
TRBV25-1,TRBJ1-6,TRBD1,-,TGTGCCAGCAACCCCGGACAGGGGAGTGGGTCACCCCTCCACTTT,CASNPGQGSGSPLHF
TRBV4-3,TRBJ1-1,-,few,TGCGCCAGCAGCCAAGCGTCACAAGTGAACACTGAAGCTTTCTTT,CASSQASQVNTEAFF